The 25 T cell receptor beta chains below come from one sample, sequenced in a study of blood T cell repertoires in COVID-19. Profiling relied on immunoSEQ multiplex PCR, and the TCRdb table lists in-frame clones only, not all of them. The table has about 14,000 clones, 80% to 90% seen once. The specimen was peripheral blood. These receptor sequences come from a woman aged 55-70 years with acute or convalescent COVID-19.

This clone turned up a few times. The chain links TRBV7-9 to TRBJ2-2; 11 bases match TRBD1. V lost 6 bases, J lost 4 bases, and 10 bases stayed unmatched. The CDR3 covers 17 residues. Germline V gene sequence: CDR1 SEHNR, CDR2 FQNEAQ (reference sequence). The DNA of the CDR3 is TGTGCCAGCAGAGTGATAGGACAGGGGGCGCTCACCGGGGAGCTGTTTTTT. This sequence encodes CASRVIGQGALTGELFF.

CDR3 coding DNA: TGCGCCAGCAGTGACCTGTTGGCCGGAGACTACGAGCAGTACTTC. This encodes CASSDLLAGDYEQYF. The V and J genes are TRBV10-1 and TRBJ2-7; unclear D gene. Looked up from germline, CDR1 is WNHNN and CDR2 is SYGVQD (reference sequence). Trimming took 3 bases from V and 3 from J, leaving 15 bases between them. CDR3 size: 15 residues.

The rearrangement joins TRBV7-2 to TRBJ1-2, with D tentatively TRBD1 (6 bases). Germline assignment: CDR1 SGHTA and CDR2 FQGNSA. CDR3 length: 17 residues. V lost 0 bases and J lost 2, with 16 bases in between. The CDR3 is CASSLAFFQGINYGYTF. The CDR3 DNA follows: TGTGCCAGCAGCTTAGCGTTTTTTCAGGGGATCAACTATGGCTACACCTTC.

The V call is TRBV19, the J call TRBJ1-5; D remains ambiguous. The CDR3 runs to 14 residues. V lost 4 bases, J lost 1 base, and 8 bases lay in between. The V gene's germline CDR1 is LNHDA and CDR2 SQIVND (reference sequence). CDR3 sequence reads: CASSTLLSNQPQHF. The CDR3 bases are TGTGCCAGTAGTACCCTCCTCAGCAATCAGCCCCAGCATTTT. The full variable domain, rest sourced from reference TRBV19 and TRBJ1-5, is DGGITQSPKYLFRKEGQNVTLSCEQNLNHDAMYWYRQDPGQGLRLIYYSQIVNDFQKGDIAEGYSVSREKKESFPLTVTSAQKNPTAFYLCASSTLLSNQPQHFGDGTRLSIL.

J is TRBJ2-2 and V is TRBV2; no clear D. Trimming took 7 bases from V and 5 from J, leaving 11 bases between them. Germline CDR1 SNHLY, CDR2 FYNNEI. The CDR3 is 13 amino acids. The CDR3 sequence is CASTPYETGELFF. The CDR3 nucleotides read TGTGCCAGCACCCCGTATGAGACCGGGGAGCTGTTTTTT.

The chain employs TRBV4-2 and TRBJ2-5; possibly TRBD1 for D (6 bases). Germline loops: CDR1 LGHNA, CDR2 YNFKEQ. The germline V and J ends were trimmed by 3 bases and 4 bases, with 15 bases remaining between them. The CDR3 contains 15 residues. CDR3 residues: CASSQKRGIGETQYF. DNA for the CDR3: TGTGCCAGCAGCCAGAAGAGGGGGATAGGAGAGACCCAGTACTTC.

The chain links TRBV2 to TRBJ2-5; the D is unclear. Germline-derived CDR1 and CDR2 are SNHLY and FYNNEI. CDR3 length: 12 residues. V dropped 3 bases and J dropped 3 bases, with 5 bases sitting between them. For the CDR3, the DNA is TGTGCCAGCAGTGACAGTGAAGAGACCCAGTACTTC. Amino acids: CASSDSEETQYF.

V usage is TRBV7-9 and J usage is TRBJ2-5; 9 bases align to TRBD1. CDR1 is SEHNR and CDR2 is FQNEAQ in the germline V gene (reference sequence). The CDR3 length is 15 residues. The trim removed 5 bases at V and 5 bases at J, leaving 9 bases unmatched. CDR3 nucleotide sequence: TGTGCCAGCAGCCCCGACAGGGGGATTCAGGAGACCCAGTACTTC. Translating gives CASSPDRGIQETQYF.

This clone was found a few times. The CDR3 sequence is CASNLAGALYNEQFF. The CDR3 region has the DNA TGTGCCAGCAACCTAGCGGGAGCTCTCTACAATGAGCAGTTCTTC. The chain is built from TRBV9 and TRBJ2-1; 10 nucleotides align to TRBD2. Germline V gene lookup returns CDR1 SGDLS and CDR2 YYNGEE. CDR3 length: 15 residues. Losses at the gene ends were 6 bases for V and 3 bases for J; bases not matched to a gene: 6.

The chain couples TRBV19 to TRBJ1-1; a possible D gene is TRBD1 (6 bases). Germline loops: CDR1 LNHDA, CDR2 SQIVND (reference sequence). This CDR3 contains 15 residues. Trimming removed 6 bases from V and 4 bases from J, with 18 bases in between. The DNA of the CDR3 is TGTGCCAGTAGGCGACCCCAGGGAGGGGGCACTGAAGCTTTCTTT. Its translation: CASRRPQGGGTEAFF. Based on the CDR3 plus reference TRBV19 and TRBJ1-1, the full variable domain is DGGITQSPKYLFRKEGQNVTLSCEQNLNHDAMYWYRQDPGQGLRLIYYSQIVNDFQKGDIAEGYSVSREKKESFPLTVTSAQKNPTAFYLCASRRPQGGGTEAFFGQGTRLTVV.

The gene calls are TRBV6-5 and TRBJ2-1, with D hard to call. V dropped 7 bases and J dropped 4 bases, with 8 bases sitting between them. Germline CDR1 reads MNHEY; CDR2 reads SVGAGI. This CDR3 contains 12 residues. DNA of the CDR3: TGTGCCAGCAAGAGCCCGTACAATGAGCAGTTCTTC. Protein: CASKSPYNEQFF.

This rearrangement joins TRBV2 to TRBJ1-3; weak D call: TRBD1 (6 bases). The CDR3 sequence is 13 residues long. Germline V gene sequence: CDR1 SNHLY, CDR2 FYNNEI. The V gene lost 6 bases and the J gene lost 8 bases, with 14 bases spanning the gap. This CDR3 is CASRDSSRHTIYF. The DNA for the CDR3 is TGTGCCAGCAGGGACAGTTCACGCCACACCATATATTTT.

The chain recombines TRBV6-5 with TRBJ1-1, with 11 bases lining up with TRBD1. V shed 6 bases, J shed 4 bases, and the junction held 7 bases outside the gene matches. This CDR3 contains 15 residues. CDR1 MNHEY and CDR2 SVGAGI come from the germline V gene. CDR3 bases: TGTGCCAGCAGACTTCCCGGGACAGGGGGCACTGAAGCTTTCTTT. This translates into CASRLPGTGGTEAFF.

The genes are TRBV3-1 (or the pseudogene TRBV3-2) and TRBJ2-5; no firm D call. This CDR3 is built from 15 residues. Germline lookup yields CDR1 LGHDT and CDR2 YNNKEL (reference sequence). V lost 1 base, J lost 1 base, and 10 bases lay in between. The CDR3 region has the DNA TGTGCCAGCAGCCAAGTTCCCCCCAGCCAAGAGACCCAGTACTTC. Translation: CASSQVPPSQETQYF.

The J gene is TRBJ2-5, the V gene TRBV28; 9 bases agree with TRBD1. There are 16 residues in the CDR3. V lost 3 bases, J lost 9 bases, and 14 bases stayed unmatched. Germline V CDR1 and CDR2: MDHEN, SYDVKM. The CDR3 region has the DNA TGTGCCAGCAGTTTCGGGACAGGGCCACATGAGGTGGCCCAGTACTTC. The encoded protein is CASSFGTGPHEVAQYF.

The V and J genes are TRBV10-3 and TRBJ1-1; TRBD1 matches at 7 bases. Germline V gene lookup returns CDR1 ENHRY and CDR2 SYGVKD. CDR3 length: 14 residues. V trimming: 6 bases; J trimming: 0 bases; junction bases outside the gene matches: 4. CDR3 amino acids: CAISKGQMNTEAFF. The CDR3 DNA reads TGTGCCATCAGCAAGGGACAGATGAACACTGAAGCTTTCTTT.

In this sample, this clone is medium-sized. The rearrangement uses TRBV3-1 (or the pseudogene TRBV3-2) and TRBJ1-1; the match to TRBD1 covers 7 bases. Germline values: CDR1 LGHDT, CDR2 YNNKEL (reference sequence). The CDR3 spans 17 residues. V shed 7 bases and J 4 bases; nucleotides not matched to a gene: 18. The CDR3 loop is CASTPDRVSSWGTEAFF. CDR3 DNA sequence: TGTGCCAGCACCCCAGACAGGGTGTCTTCATGGGGCACTGAAGCTTTCTTT.

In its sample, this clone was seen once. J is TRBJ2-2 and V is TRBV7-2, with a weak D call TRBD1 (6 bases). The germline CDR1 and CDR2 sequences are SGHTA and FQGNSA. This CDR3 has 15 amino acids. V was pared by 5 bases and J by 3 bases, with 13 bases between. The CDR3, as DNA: TGTGCCAGCAGCCTTCAGGGACAAGACACCGGGGAGCTGTTTTTT. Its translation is CASSLQGQDTGELFF.

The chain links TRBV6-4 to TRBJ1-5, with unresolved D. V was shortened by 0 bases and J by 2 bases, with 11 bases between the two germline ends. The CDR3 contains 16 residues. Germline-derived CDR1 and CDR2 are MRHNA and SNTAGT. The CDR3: CASSDSAGPGNQPQHF. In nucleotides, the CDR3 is TGTGCCAGCAGTGACTCAGCAGGCCCCGGCAATCAGCCCCAGCATTTT.

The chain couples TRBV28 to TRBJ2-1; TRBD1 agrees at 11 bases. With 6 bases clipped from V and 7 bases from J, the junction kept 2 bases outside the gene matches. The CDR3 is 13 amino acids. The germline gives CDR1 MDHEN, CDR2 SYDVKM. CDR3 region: CASRGQGENEQFF. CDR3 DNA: TGTGCCAGCAGGGGACAGGGGGAAAATGAGCAGTTCTTC.

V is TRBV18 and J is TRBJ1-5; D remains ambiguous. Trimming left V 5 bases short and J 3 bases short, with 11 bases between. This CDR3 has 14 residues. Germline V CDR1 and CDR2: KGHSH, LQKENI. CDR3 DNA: TGTGCCAGCTCAGACTCCGGGTCCAATCAGCCCCAGCATTTT. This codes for CASSDSGSNQPQHF. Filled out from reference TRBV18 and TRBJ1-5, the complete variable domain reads NAGVMQNPRHLVRRRGQEARLRCSPMKGHSHVYWYRQLPEEGLKFMVYLQKENIIDESGMPKERFSAEFPKEGPSILRIQQVVRGDSAAYFCASSDSGSNQPQHFGDGTRLSIL.

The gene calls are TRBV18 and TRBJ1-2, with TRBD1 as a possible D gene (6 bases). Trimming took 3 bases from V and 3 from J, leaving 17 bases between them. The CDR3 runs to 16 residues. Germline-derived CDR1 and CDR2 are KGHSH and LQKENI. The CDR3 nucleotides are TGTGCCAGCTCACCCCGACAGGACATCCCATACTATGGCTACACCTTC. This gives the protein CASSPRQDIPYYGYTF.

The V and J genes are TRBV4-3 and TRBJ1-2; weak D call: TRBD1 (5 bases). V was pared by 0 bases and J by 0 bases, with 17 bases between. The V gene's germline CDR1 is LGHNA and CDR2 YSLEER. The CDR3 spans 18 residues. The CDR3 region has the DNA TGCGCCAGCAGCCAAGATAGCCAGGGCGCGTTTACTAACTATGGCTACACCTTC. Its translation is CASSQDSQGAFTNYGYTF.

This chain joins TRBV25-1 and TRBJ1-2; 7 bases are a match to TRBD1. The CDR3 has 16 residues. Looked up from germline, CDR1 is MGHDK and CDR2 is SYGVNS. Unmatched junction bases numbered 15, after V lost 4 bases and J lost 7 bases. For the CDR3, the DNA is TGTGCCAGCAGTGGATCCCTCATGCACAGGGGCTTTGGCTACACCTTC. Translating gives CASSGSLMHRGFGYTF.

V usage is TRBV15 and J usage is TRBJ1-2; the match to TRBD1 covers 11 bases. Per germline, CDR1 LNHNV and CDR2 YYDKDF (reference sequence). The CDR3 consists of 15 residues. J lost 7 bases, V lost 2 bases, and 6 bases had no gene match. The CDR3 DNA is TGTGCCACCAGCAGACCCGGACAGGGGGCACGTGGCTACACCTTC. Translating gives CATSRPGQGARGYTF.